This T cell receptor beta chain stems from a study of T-cell reconstitution after alpha-beta-depleted transplantation in children. Overall study findings and caveats: By about two months after transplant, alpha-beta T cells reportedly arose from several hundred graft clones that had expanded. At one year after transplant, newly produced T cells mostly accounted for T-cell counts and diversity. Surviving thymic progenitors and recipient T cells were the source of high TCRbeta diversity at day 60 in some patients.

The CDR3 loop spans 11 amino acids. Trimming pared 2 bases from V and 5 bases from J, leaving 4 bases between. With respect to this clonotype: What it recognizes is unknown.

Unique molecular identifiers were used in preparing the TCRbeta library. Using its own MiXCR run on the PCR reads, TCRdb lists one record per CDR3 protein. The table shows 780,000 or so distinct CDR3 sequences, with 15% to 20% occurring only once. This clonotype was sampled from a male patient aged 5 to 17 who had a stem cell transplant for acute lymphoblastic leukemia, so the T cells may come from the graft donor. The genes are TRBV12-3 or TRBV12-4 and TRBJ2-7; no firm D call. The source material was PBMCs, mostly from graft donor cells, sampled 360 days after TCRalphabeta/CD19-depleted stem cell transplant. This chain's CDR3 is CASSLSDEQYF. The CDR3 DNA is TGTGCCAGCAGTTTATCTGACGAGCAGTACTTC.